This T cell receptor beta chain was sequenced in a study of shared clonotypes between healthy human individuals. Remarks on this clone: This sample includes further DNA sequences coding for the same CDR3.

Naive CD8 cells comprised CD45RO-negative, CCR7-positively selected cells, excluding terminally differentiated effector memory CD45RA+ cells. Method: immunoSEQ multiplex PCR; TCRdb's copy keeps in-frame clones and lacks some. The top ten hold approximately 1.7% of the sample, which has around 1,900,000 clones, 90% to 95% seen once. Sequenced sample: naive CD8+ T cells from PBMCs. The TCR sequence derives from a man younger than 35 in good health. Some clones in this sample may be carry-over from other donors' samples.

The DNA of the CDR3 is TGTGCCAGCAGTTTATCGGGCCCCGGGGAGCTGTTTTTT. Its translation: CASSLSGPGELFF. This sequence joins TRBV27 and TRBJ2-2; the D is unclear. CDR3 length: 13 residues. V dropped 0 bases and J dropped 6 bases, with 5 bases sitting between them. The germline V gene encodes CDR1 MNHEY and CDR2 SMNVEV (reference sequence).